This TCR beta chain was sequenced during a study of blood T cell repertoires in COVID-19. TCRdb's table, derived via immunoSEQ multiplex PCR, lists solely in-frame clones and lacks some. The data hold hundreds of thousands of clones, with roughly 80% observed a single time. CDR1 is GTSNPN, CDR2 SVGIG, per germline (reference sequence). The CDR3 extends over 16 amino acids. Between the trimmed V and J ends, which lost 4 bases and 1 base, there was a span of 18 bases. The clonotype was recovered from a man aged 40-49 years who had been exposed to COVID-19. The specimen was PBMCs or T cells enriched from blood (not recorded which). V usage is TRBV30 and J usage is TRBJ2-3; maybe TRBD2 (5 bases). The CDR3 sequence: CAWTPGWLGGTDTQYF. CDR3 sequence (DNA): TGTGCCTGGACCCCGGGCTGGTTGGGAGGCACAGATACGCAGTATTTT.